This TCR beta chain was sequenced in a study of a mutant IDH1 vaccine in newly diagnosed glioma. Study summary: Patients arrived already treated with radiotherapy, temozolomide, or both, most having had both.

In regard to this clone: Its target is unknown.

The time point here: week 47, end of study. Topical imiquimod accompanied each vaccine dose, which consisted of 300 ug of mutant IDH1 20-mer peptide. TCRdb's copy holds only in-frame clones and misses some; the assay was immunoSEQ multiplex PCR. The sample has 35,000 to 40,000 clones; about 81% are singletons. CDR1 and CDR2 from the germline V gene are SGDLS and YYNGEE. The trim removed 4 bases at V and 4 bases at J, leaving 4 bases unmatched. The CDR3 runs 15 residues. The chain recombines TRBV9 with TRBJ2-1; 11 bases fit TRBD2. The clonotype was recovered from a man aged 35-49 years with glioma. Here the sequenced sample was PBMCs, taken from a glioma patient whose treatment included an IDH1 peptide vaccine. CDR3 loop: CASSPTSGVYNEQFF. CDR3 DNA sequence: TGTGCCAGCAGCCCGACTAGCGGGGTGTACAATGAGCAGTTCTTC.